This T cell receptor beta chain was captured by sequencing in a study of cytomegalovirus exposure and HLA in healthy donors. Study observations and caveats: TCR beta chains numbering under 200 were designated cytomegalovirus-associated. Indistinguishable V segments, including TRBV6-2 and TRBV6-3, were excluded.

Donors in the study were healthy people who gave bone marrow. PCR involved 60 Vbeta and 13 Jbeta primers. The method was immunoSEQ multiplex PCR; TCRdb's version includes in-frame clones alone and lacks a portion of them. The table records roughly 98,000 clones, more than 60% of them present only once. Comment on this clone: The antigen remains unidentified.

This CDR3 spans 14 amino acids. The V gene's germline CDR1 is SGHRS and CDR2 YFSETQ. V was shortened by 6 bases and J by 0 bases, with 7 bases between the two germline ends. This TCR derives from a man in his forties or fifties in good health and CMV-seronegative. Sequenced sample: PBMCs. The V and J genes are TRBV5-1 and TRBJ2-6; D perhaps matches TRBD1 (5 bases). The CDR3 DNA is TGCGCCAGCATCGACAGCTCTGGGGCCAACGTCCTGACTTTC. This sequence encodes CASIDSSGANVLTF.